This TCR beta chain was retrieved from a study of cytomegalovirus exposure and HLA in healthy donors. A word on this clone: Antigen unknown.

The study's findings and limits: Specific recognition of CMV antigens was confirmed in vitro for a few chains (all CMV-associated). It was reportedly the case that the classifier diagnosed cytomegalovirus status with high specificity and sensitivity. The investigators catalogued some 150 TCR beta chains as cytomegalovirus-associated.

A 120-subject validation cohort, separate from the 666-subject first cohort, supplied the donors. The protocol was immunoSEQ multiplex PCR, while the TCRdb copy is restricted to in-frame clones and leaves out a portion. Among 66,000 or so clones, around 97% were seen once, and the ten largest hold around 1.6%. The CDR3 is made up of 20 amino acids. The V gene end was trimmed by 3 bases and the J gene end by 0 bases; junction bases not matched to a gene: 15. Germline loops: CDR1 LGHNT, CDR2 FRNRAP. This TCR was recovered from a woman between 18 and 29 years old in good health and CMV-seropositive. Specimen: PBMCs. V and J are TRBV12-5 and TRBJ2-1; TRBD2 agrees at 9 bases. DNA for the CDR3: TGTGCTAGTGGTTTTTCCCTTCTAGCGGGAAGGAGTAGCTCCTACAATGAGCAGTTCTTC. It specifies CASGFSLLAGRSSSYNEQFF.